What follows are 12 T cell receptor beta chains derived from one specimen sequenced in a study of blood T cell repertoires in COVID-19. This table comes from immunoSEQ multiplex PCR, and its TCRdb copy is limited to in-frame clones, with some not included. The sample contains 60,000 to 75,000 clones, 76% of which appear only once. The sample comprised peripheral blood. All receptors derive from a woman aged 45-65 years with active or convalescent COVID-19.

This clone is medium-sized by share. This chain links TRBV5-5 with TRBJ1-1, with 9 bases fitting TRBD1. The CDR3 consists of 14 residues. The V segment lost 3 bases and the J segment 1 base; nucleotides outside the gene matches: 1. Germline V lookup: CDR1 SGHKS, CDR2 YYEKEE (reference sequence). DNA of the CDR3: TGTGCCAGCAGCTGGGGACAGGGGAACACTGAAGCTTTCTTT. Its translation is CASSWGQGNTEAFF.

The rearrangement links TRBV6-2 or TRBV6-3 to TRBJ2-1; the match to TRBD2 covers 12 bases. V shed 5 bases and J 6 bases; nucleotides not matched to a gene: 8. The germline V gene has CDR1 MNHEY and CDR2 SVGEGT. The CDR3 spans 16 residues. The CDR3 DNA sequence: TGTGCCAGCAGTCCCGCCGGGACTAGCGGGCGCAATGAGCAGTTCTTC. It is translated as CASSPAGTSGRNEQFF.

The chain is built from TRBV9 and TRBJ1-2; 10 bases align to TRBD1. With 4 bases clipped from V and 6 bases from J, the junction kept 3 bases outside the gene matches. CDR3 length equals 13 residues. Germline V gene data show CDR1 as SGDLS and CDR2 as YYNGEE. In DNA form, the CDR3 reads TGTGCCAGCAGCTTGGACAGGGGGAATGGCTACACCTTC. This encodes CASSLDRGNGYTF.

The rearrangement uses TRBV6-5 and TRBJ1-2, with TRBD1 identical over 9 bases. From germline, CDR1 is MNHEY and CDR2 SVGAGI. After removal of 2 bases from V and 3 bases from J, the junction contained 7 bases not matched to a gene. The CDR3 has 16 amino acids. Here the CDR3 reads CASSYTGQGRYYGYTF. CDR3 in DNA: TGTGCCAGCAGTTACACGGGACAGGGTAGATACTATGGCTACACCTTC.

V gene TRBV6-6 combines with J gene TRBJ1-2, with 7 bases that match TRBD1. The CDR3 contains 14 residues. Germline-derived CDR1 and CDR2 are MNHNY and SVGAGI (reference sequence). With 0 bases clipped from V and 9 bases from J, the junction kept 7 bases outside the gene matches. CDR3 loop: CASSYSTGQGSYTF. DNA of the CDR3: TGTGCCAGCAGTTACTCGACAGGGCAGGGCAGCTACACCTTC.

This chain links TRBV20-1 with TRBJ2-3; 7 nucleotides line up with TRBD2. There are 11 residues in the CDR3. Trimming cost V 6 bases and J 14 bases; bases outside gene matches: 11. CDR1 DFQATT and CDR2 SNEGSKA come from the germline V gene (reference sequence). The CDR3 loop is CSAGTRERRYF. Here the CDR3 DNA reads TGCAGTGCCGGGACGCGGGAGAGAAGGTATTTT.

This clone was observed a few times. The rearrangement links TRBV28 to TRBJ1-5; 9 bases agree with TRBD1. The CDR3 covers 17 residues. The V segment lost 7 bases and the J segment 1 base; nucleotides outside the gene matches: 11. Germline assignment: CDR1 MDHEN and CDR2 SYDVKM. The DNA of the CDR3 is TGTGCCAGCAATAACTACAGGGGGCGATTAAGCAATCAGCCCCAGCATTTT. Its protein product is CASNNYRGRLSNQPQHF.

V and J are TRBV5-8 and TRBJ1-3; unclear D gene. The V and J ends lost 2 bases and 0 bases respectively, with 9 bases between them. This CDR3 region has 15 residues. CDR1 is SGHTS and CDR2 is YDEGEE in the germline V gene. As DNA, the CDR3 is TGTGCCAGCAGCTTCAGGCTGAGCTCTGGAAACACCATATATTTT. Translated, it gives CASSFRLSSGNTIYF.

The CDR3 nucleotides are TGTGCCAGCAGCTTGGCAGGCCCATCCTACAATGAGCAGTTCTTC. Translated, it gives CASSLAGPSYNEQFF. The chain joins TRBV7-2 to TRBJ2-1; D not resolved. The V gene lost 3 bases and the J gene lost 1 base, with 10 bases spanning the gap. Germline assignment: CDR1 SGHTA and CDR2 FQGNSA. The CDR3 has 15 residues.

This clone was picked up a small number of times. This chain joins TRBV2 and TRBJ1-2; the D is unclear. The CDR3 sequence is 14 residues long. The V end lost 2 bases, the J end lost 4 bases, and 11 bases lay between the germline ends. Germline V gene lookup returns CDR1 SNHLY and CDR2 FYNNEI. CDR3 amino acids: CASSESQATYGYTF. The CDR3 DNA is TGTGCCAGCAGTGAAAGCCAGGCTACCTATGGCTACACCTTC.

This clone was recorded only once. For the CDR3, the DNA is TGTGCCAGCAGTCGGGCTAGCGCCGCCTCGGAGCAGTTCTTC. This translates into CASSRASAASEQFF. This chain links TRBV7-2 with TRBJ2-1; D is perhaps TRBD2 (6 bases). The germline V gene encodes CDR1 SGHTA and CDR2 FQGNSA. The CDR3 spans 14 residues. V dropped 6 bases and J dropped 10 bases, with 19 bases sitting between them.

The genes are TRBV6-2 or TRBV6-3 and TRBJ2-4; 8 nucleotides align to TRBD2. This CDR3 has 15 residues. Per the germline V gene, CDR1 is MNHEY and CDR2 is SVGEGT. Losses at the gene ends were 3 bases for V and 6 bases for J; bases not matched to a gene: 7. In nucleotides, the CDR3 is TGTGCCAGCAGTTATAGCGGGGAGCGGGTAAACATTCAGTACTTC. Translation: CASSYSGERVNIQYF.